The clone carrying this T cell receptor (beta chain) was seen only a few times. Its antigen is as yet unknown. Sort purity for all populations was recorded as exceeding 98%. Reverse transcription of all isolated RNA meant that expressed TCRB transcripts were sequenced. Clones were read by immunoSEQ multiplex PCR, and TCRdb kept only the in-frame ones, dropping some. The repertoire holds about 930,000 clones, with roughly 16% as singletons. The sample originates from a study of beta chain features in type 1 diabetes. Study-wide results and limits: TCRB repertoires of naive, central memory and Treg cells appeared more similar among patients than among healthy donors. Moderate but significant shortening of TCRB CDR3s was recorded in all four CD4+ subsets from Type 1 diabetes patients.

This CDR3 spans 15 amino acids. The junction had 12 bases not matched to a gene; V was cut back by 4 bases and J by 7 bases. Germline CDR1 is SQVTM and CDR2 is ANQGSEA. The chain combines TRBV29-1 with TRBJ2-7; TRBD2 matches 11 bases. This clonotype originated in a woman in her late teens or twenties in good health. The sequencing sample was made of naive CD4+ T cells from blood. The CDR3 DNA reads as TGCAGCGTTGTATTGTGGTTTAGCGGGAGGGTGGAGCAGTACTTC. It specifies CSVVLWFSGRVEQYF.